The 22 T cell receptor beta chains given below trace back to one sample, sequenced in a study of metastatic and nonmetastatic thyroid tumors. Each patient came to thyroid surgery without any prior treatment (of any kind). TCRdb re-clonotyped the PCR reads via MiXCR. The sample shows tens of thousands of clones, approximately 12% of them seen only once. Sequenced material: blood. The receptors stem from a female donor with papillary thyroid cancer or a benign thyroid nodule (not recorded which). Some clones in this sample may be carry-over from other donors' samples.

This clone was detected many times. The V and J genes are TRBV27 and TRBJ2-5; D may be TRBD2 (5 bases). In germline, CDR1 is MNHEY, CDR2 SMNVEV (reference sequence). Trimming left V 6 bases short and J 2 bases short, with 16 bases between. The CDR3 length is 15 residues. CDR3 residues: CASRQSRGFQETQYF. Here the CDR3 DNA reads TGTGCCAGCAGGCAAAGCCGGGGATTTCAAGAGACCCAGTACTTC.

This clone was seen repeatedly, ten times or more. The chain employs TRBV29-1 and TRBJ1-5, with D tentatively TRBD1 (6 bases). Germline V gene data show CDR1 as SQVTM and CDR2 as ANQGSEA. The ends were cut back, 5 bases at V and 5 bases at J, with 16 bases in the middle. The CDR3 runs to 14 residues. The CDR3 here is CSVLTGQTDQPQHF. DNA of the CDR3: TGCAGCGTTTTGACCGGACAGACGGATCAGCCCCAGCATTTT.

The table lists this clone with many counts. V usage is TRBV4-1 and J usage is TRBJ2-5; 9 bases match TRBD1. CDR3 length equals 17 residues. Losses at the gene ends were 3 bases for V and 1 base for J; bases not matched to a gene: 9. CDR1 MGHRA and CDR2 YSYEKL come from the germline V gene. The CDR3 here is CASSHDRGSTFQETQYF. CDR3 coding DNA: TGCGCCAGCAGCCACGACAGGGGGTCAACCTTCCAAGAGACCCAGTACTTC.

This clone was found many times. The CDR3 sequence: CASSEWGEQYF. CDR3 sequence (DNA): TGTGCCAGCAGTGAATGGGGCGAGCAGTACTTC. V and J are TRBV2 and TRBJ2-7; no reliable D call. The length of the CDR3 is 11 residues. In germline, CDR1 is SNHLY, CDR2 FYNNEI. V lost 2 bases, J lost 6 bases, and 5 bases lay in between.

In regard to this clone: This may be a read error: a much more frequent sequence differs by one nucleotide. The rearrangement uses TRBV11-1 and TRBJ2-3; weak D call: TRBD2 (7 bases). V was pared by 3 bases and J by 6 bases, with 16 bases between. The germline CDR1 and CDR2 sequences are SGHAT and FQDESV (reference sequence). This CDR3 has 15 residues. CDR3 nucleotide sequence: TGTGCCAGCAGCTTCCTAGCGGTAGGGGGGGATACGCAGTATTTT. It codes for CASSFLAVGGDTQYF.

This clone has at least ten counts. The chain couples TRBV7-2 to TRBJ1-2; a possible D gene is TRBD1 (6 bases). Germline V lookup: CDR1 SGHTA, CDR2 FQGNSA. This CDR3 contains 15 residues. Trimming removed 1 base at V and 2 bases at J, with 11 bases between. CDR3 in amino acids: CASSLGGGQNYGYTF. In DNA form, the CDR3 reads TGTGCCAGCAGCTTAGGCGGGGGGCAAAACTATGGCTACACCTTC.

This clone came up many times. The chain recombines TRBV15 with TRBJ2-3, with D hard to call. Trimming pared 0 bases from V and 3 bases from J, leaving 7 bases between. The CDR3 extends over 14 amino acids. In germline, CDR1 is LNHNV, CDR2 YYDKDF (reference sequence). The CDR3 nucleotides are TGTGCCACCAGCAGAGAGTTTCGGACAGATACGCAGTATTTT. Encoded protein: CATSREFRTDTQYF.

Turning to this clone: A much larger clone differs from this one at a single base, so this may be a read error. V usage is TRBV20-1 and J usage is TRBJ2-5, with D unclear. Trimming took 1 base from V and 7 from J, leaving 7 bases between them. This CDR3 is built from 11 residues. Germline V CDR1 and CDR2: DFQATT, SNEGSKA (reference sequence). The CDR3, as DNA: TGCAGTGCTAGAGCTTGGGGGACCCAGTACTTC. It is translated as CSARAWGTQYF.

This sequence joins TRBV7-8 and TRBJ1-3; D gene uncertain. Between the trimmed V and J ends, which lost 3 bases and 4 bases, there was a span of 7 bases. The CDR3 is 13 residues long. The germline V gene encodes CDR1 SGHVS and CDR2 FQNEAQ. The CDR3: CASSFRRGNTIYF. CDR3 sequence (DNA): TGTGCCAGCAGCTTTAGAAGGGGAAACACCATATATTTT.

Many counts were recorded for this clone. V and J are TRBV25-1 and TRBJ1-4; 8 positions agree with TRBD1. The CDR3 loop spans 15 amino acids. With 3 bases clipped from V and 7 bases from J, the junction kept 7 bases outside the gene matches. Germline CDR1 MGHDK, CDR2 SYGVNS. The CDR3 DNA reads TGTGCCAGCAGTGACCCGGGACAGGTACCTGAAAAACTGTTTTTT. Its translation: CASSDPGQVPEKLFF.

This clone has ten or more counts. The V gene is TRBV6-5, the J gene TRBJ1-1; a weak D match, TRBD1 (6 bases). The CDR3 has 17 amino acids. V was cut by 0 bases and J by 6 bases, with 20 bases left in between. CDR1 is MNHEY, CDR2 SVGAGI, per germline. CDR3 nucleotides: TGTGCCAGCAGTTACTCGTCGGGTACGGGGGGGCCCGCTGAAGCTTTCTTT. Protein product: CASSYSSGTGGPAEAFF.

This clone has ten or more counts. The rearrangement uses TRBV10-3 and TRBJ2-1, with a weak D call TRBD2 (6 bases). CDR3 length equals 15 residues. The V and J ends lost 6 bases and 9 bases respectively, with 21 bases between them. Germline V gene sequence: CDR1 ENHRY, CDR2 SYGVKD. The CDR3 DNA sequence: TGTGCCATCAGGGACCTGACTAGAGAGAGTAGTGAGCAGTTCTTC. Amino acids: CAIRDLTRESSEQFF.

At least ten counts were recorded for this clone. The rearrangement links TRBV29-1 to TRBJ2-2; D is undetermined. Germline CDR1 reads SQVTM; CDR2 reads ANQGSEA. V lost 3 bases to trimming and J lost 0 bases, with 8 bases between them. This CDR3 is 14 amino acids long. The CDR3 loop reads CSVDPGSNTGELFF. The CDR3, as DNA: TGCAGCGTTGATCCGGGCTCGAACACCGGGGAGCTGTTTTTT.

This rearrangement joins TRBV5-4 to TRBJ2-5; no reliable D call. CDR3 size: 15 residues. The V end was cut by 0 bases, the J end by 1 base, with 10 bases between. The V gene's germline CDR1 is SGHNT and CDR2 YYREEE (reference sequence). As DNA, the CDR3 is TGTGCCAGCAGCTTGGGATGGCAGATCCAAGAGACCCAGTACTTC. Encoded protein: CASSLGWQIQETQYF.

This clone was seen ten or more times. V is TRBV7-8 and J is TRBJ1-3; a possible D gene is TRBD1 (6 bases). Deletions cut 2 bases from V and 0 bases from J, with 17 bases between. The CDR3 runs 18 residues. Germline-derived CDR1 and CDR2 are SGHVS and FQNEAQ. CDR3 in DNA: TGTGCCAGCAGCTTAACCTCACAGGGCCCCCGCTCTGGAAACACCATATATTTT. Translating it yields CASSLTSQGPRSGNTIYF.

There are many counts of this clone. CDR3 residues: CASSSGGQGGDEQFF. Written as DNA, the CDR3 is TGCGCCAGCAGCTCCGGGGGACAGGGTGGCGATGAGCAGTTCTTC. V is TRBV5-1 and J is TRBJ2-1; 9 bases align to TRBD1. The CDR3 spans 15 residues. The ends lost 3 bases at V and 8 bases at J; junction bases unmatched: 9. Per germline, CDR1 SGHRS and CDR2 YFSETQ.

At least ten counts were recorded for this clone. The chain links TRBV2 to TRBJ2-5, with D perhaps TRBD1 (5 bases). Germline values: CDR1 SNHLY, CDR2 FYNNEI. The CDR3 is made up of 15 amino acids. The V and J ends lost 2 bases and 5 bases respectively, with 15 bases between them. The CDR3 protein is CASSEKGARLETQYF. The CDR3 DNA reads TGTGCCAGCAGTGAAAAAGGGGCCCGTCTGGAGACCCAGTACTTC. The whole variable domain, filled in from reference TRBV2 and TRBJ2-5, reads EPEVTQTPSHQVTQMGQEVILRCVPISNHLYFYWYRQILGQKVEFLVSFYNNEISEKSEIFDDQFSVERPDGSNFTLKIRSTKLEDSAMYFCASSEKGARLETQYFGPGTRLLVL.

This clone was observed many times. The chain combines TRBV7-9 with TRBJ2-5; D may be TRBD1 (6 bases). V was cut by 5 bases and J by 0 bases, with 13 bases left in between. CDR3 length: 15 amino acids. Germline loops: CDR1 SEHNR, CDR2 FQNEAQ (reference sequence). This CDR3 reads CASSPWAGDQETQYF. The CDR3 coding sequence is TGTGCCAGCAGCCCTTGGGCAGGGGACCAAGAGACCCAGTACTTC.

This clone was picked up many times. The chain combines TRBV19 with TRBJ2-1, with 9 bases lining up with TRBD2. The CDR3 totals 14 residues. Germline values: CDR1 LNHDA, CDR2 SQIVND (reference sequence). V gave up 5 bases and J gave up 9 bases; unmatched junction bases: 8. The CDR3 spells CASSSGLATGEQFF. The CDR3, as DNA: TGTGCCAGTAGTTCGGGACTAGCAACTGGTGAGCAGTTCTTC.

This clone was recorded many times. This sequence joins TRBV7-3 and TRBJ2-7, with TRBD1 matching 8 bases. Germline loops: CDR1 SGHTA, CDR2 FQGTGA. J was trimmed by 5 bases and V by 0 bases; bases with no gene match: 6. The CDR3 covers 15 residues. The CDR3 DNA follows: TGTGCCAGCAGCTTAACCAGGGGGCCGCCCCACGAGCAGTACTTC. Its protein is CASSLTRGPPHEQYF.

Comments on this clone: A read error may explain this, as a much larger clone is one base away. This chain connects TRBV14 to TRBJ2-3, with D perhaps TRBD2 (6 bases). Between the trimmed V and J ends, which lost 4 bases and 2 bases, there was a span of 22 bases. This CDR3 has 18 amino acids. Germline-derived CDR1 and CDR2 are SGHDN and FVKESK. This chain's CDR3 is CASSPTRQFDYYTDTQYF. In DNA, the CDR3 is TGTGCCAGCAGCCCGACTAGACAATTCGACTATTACACAGATACGCAGTATTTT.

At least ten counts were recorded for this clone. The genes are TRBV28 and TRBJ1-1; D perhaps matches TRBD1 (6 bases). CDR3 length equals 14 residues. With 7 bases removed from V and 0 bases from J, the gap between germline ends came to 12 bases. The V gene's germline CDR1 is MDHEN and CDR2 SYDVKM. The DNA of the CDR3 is TGTGCCAGCATCGCCGGGACACTGAACACTGAAGCTTTCTTT. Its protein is CASIAGTLNTEAFF.